The 14 T cell receptor beta chains in this list originate from one sample, sequenced in a study of blood T cell repertoires in COVID-19. Clones were read by immunoSEQ multiplex PCR, and TCRdb kept only the in-frame ones, dropping some. The sample includes 250,000 or so clones, approximately 86% of them seen just once. The sequenced sample was peripheral blood. These receptors originate from a man aged 40-50 years with active or convalescent COVID-19.

V and J are TRBV5-6 and TRBJ1-4, with a possible D match to TRBD1 (6 bases). Trimming removed 4 bases from V and 4 bases from J, with 14 bases in between. CDR3 length: 15 residues. The germline V gene encodes CDR1 SGHDT and CDR2 YYEEEE. The CDR3 DNA reads as TGTGCCAGCAGCAGCGGACAGTTAGTTAATGAAAAACTGTTTTTT. This codes for CASSSGQLVNEKLFF.

J is TRBJ1-2 and V is TRBV28; D remains unclear. This CDR3 region has 16 residues. Germline assignment: CDR1 MDHEN and CDR2 SYDVKM. V lost 7 bases and J 7 bases, leaving 25 bases between the germline ends. The CDR3 region is CASTLAYDKVSSGYTF. CDR3 nucleotide sequence: TGTGCCAGCACCTTAGCATATGATAAGGTATCAAGTGGCTACACCTTC.

The chain is built from TRBV4-2 and TRBJ2-5; 9 positions agree with TRBD2. The CDR3 loop spans 18 amino acids. The V and J ends lost 1 base and 4 bases, in that order; junction bases with no gene match: 13. Germline V CDR1 and CDR2: LGHNA, YNFKEQ. The CDR3 reads CASSQGEGASGRSETQYF. The CDR3 DNA is TGTGCCAGCAGCCAAGGGGAAGGAGCGAGCGGGAGGTCAGAGACCCAGTACTTC.

This rearrangement joins TRBV24-1 to TRBJ2-1, with 9 bases lining up with TRBD2. J gave up 4 bases and V 1 base, and 1 base lay outside the gene matches. The germline V gene encodes CDR1 KGHDR and CDR2 SFDVKD. This CDR3 contains 15 residues. In DNA form, the CDR3 reads TGTGCCACCAGTGATTTAGCGGGGGGTTACAATGAGCAGTTCTTC. This sequence encodes CATSDLAGGYNEQFF.

This rearrangement joins TRBV5-6 to TRBJ1-4; no clear D. The CDR3 contains 14 residues. V lost 4 bases and J 12 bases, leaving 19 bases between the germline ends. Germline CDR1 reads SGHDT; CDR2 reads YYEEEE. The CDR3 loop reads CASSPISGENELFF. The CDR3 DNA follows: TGTGCCAGCAGCCCGATCTCTGGGGAGAATGAACTGTTTTTT.

The rearrangement links TRBV9 to TRBJ2-3; 7 bases match TRBD2. CDR3 size: 16 residues. With V trimmed by 4 bases and J by 4 bases, 12 bases remained unmatched. The V gene's germline CDR1 is SGDLS and CDR2 YYNGEE. The DNA for the CDR3 is TGTGCCAGCAGCCACGGGGGGTTGCCGGGGGCAGATACGCAGTATTTT. It is translated as CASSHGGLPGADTQYF.

The genes are TRBV15 and TRBJ1-5; no reliable D call. In germline, CDR1 is LNHNV, CDR2 YYDKDF (reference sequence). The CDR3 length is 13 residues. V lost 0 bases to trimming and J lost 5 bases, with 5 bases between them. The CDR3 sequence is CATSRDPDQPQHF. The CDR3 DNA reads TGTGCCACCAGCAGAGATCCGGATCAGCCCCAGCATTTT.

J is TRBJ1-5 and V is TRBV7-2; TRBD1 matches 8 bases. The ends lost 0 bases at V and 7 bases at J; junction bases unmatched: 8. The CDR3 consists of 16 residues. Germline V gene lookup returns CDR1 SGHTA and CDR2 FQGNSA. Here the CDR3 DNA reads TGTGCCAGCAGCTTAGCTGGGACAGGAAACCGACAGCCCCAGCATTTT. It encodes CASSLAGTGNRQPQHF.

The genes are TRBV27 and TRBJ1-1; tentative D call: TRBD1 (6 bases). The CDR3 covers 14 residues. The V gene's germline CDR1 is MNHEY and CDR2 SMNVEV (reference sequence). V was trimmed by 6 bases and J by 11 bases, leaving 22 bases between them. CDR3 nucleotide sequence: TGTGCCAGCAGCCTCTCCGACAGGAACACTGGGGCTTTCTTT. Encoded protein: CASSLSDRNTGAFF.

The chain carries TRBV24-1 and TRBJ2-1; D might be TRBD2 (6 bases). The V gene's germline CDR1 is KGHDR and CDR2 SFDVKD. CDR3 size: 15 residues. The V and J ends lost 1 base and 0 bases respectively, with 6 bases between them. CDR3 DNA sequence: TGTGCCACCAGTGATTTCGGGAGCTCCTACAATGAGCAGTTCTTC. This encodes CATSDFGSSYNEQFF.

The chain recombines TRBV9 with TRBJ1-2; the match to TRBD1 covers 7 bases. Losses at the gene ends were 2 bases for V and 0 bases for J; bases not matched to a gene: 7. Germline V gene lookup returns CDR1 SGDLS and CDR2 YYNGEE. The length of the CDR3 is 16 residues. The CDR3 here is CASSVREGAANYGYTF. The CDR3 nucleotides are TGTGCCAGCAGCGTCCGCGAGGGGGCCGCTAACTATGGCTACACCTTC.

This sequence joins TRBV5-1 and TRBJ2-1, with 10 positions matching TRBD2. CDR1 and CDR2 (germline): SGHRS, YFSETQ. This CDR3 is 12 amino acids long. Losses at the gene ends were 5 bases for V and 10 bases for J; bases not matched to a gene: 3. The CDR3 loop reads CASSTSGAEQFF. The CDR3 region has the DNA TGCGCCAGCAGTACTAGCGGGGCAGAGCAGTTCTTC.

This CDR3 is CASSPQGQTVTLYGYTF. The CDR3 DNA is TGTGCCAGCAGTCCCCAAGGACAGACAGTAACCCTCTATGGCTACACCTTC. The chain links TRBV27 to TRBJ1-2, with D maybe TRBD1 (6 bases). V was shortened by 5 bases and J by 4 bases, with 23 bases between the two germline ends. The CDR3 sequence is 17 residues long. Germline V gives CDR1 MNHEY, CDR2 SMNVEV (reference sequence).

The rearrangement uses TRBV2 and TRBJ2-7, with a possible D match to TRBD2 (5 bases). The CDR3 sequence is 14 residues long. From germline, CDR1 is SNHLY and CDR2 FYNNEI. V lost 6 bases and J 0 bases, leaving 12 bases between the germline ends. The chain's CDR3 is CASSRDFSSYEQYF. CDR3 coding DNA: TGTGCCAGCAGCCGGGATTTCTCCTCCTACGAGCAGTACTTC.